What follows is one T cell receptor (beta chain) and its context. Its antigen is still unknown. The input lacks base qualities; no much larger clone sits a single base away. The entry originates in a study of neoadjuvant nivolumab and ipilimumab in lung cancer (TCRdb year 2020). Regarding the study in general: Nivolumab was given at 3 mg/kg intravenously on days 1, 15 and 29, and the combination arm added ipilimumab 1 mg/kg on day 1 only. For each study arm, the primary endpoint of the trial was the rate of major pathologic response (MPR) in the intention-to-treat population. Of the 40 to 45 patients with operable NSCLC treated in the trial, roughly 23 were randomized to nivolumab monotherapy and some 21 to nivolumab plus ipilimumab. The study compared TCR repertoires in pretherapy (baseline) peripheral blood with TCR repertoires in tumors resected at surgery after neoadjuvant immune checkpoint blockade. Matched pretherapy and resected tumor pairs were analyzed for seven patients: four treated with nivolumab and three with nivolumab plus ipilimumab. Study-wide conclusions, independent of this receptor: Pretherapy blood TCR richness correlated positively with richness in tumors resected after neoadjuvant therapy (Spearman R ~ 0.79). From pretherapy to surgery, increases in tumor T-cell richness and clonality were observed in three of three dual-therapy tumors but in only two of four nivolumab-treated tumors. Greater TCR richness and clonality were observed in resected tumors than in tumor-adjacent uninvolved lung, and increases were observed in more dual-therapy-treated tumors. TCR sequencing was performed in a small number of samples. No significant correlation was found between TCR clonality and pathologic tumor regression, and only one major-pathologic-response sample was available for the clonality analysis.

What this sample's time point label stands for: pretherapy, before neoadjuvant immune checkpoint inhibitors. The samples were obtained from NEOSTAR, a phase 2 randomized trial that tested neoadjuvant nivolumab or nivolumab plus ipilimumab, followed by surgery, in operable NSCLC. The library relied on the immunoSEQ multiplex PCR assay. Per the original workflow: Repertoires were summarized in terms of richness and clonality, and significantly expanded and contracted clones between pre- and post-therapy samples were identified. Sourced from immuneACCESS, this table was stored by TCRdb with only in-frame sequences that have V and J called. A share of the clones is absent; for the studies checked, an unresolved V gene accounts for under half, and the remainder has no known explanation. That table supplies the V and J calls and clone size; D and trimming were determined from the DNA. The sample records approximately 23,000 clones, 82% of which are singletons. The ten largest clones capture under 25% of the sample.

For CDR1 and CDR2, the germline V gene lists SQVTM and ANQGSEA. Cut back by 3 bases and 6 bases, the V and J ends lie 8 bases apart. The CDR3 holds 11 amino acids from the cysteine to the phenylalanine. This entry keeps only the CDR3 DNA: 33 bases, framed from base 1. Recombination joined TRBV29-1 with TRBJ1-2, and TRBD1 may be the D gene, going by 6 matching bases. The sequence came from an adult with non-small cell lung cancer. The sequences come from peripheral blood, collected before neoadjuvant nivolumab, alone or with ipilimumab. This receptor carries the CDR3 CSVDQGHGYTF. In nucleotides, the sequence is TGCAGCGTTGATCAGGGGCATGGCTACACCTTC.